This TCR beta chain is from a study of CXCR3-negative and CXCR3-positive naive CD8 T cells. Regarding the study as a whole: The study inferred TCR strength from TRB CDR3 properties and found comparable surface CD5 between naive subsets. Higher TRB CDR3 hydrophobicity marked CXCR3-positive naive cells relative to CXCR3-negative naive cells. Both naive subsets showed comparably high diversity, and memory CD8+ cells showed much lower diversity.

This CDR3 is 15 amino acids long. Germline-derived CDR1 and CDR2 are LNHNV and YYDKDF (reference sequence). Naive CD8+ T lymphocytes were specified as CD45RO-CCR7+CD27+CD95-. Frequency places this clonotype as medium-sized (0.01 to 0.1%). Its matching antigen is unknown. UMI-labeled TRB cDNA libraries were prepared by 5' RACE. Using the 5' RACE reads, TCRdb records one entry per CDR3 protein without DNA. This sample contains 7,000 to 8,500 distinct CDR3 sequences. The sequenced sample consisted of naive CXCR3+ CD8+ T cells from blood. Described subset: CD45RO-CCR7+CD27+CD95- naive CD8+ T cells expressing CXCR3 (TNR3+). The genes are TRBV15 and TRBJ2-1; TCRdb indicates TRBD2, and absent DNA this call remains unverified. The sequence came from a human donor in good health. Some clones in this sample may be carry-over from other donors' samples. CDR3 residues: CATSRGLAGSREQFF.